These 8 T cell receptor beta chains were all obtained from the same sample, sequenced in a study of lymphopenia after photon versus proton radiotherapy. Clones were sequenced by immunoSEQ multiplex PCR, and TCRdb holds only the in-frame ones, with some missing. The data hold about 70,000 clones, with approximately 87% observed a single time. This material consisted of peripheral blood, taken from a patient treated with proton-based radiotherapy. Receptors were obtained from an elderly man with esophageal cancer.

The rearrangement uses TRBV5-1 and TRBJ2-3; TRBD1 aligns across 8 bases. CDR3 length: 14 amino acids. In germline, CDR1 is SGHRS, CDR2 YFSETQ. The ends lost 4 bases at V and 5 bases at J; junction bases unmatched: 6. The CDR3 coding sequence is TGCGCCAGCAGCACCGGACAGGGAGGAGATACGCAGTATTTT. Protein product: CASSTGQGGDTQYF.

Only a few counts were recorded for this clone. The J gene is TRBJ2-6, the V gene TRBV11-3, with D perhaps assigned TRBD1 or TRBD2 (6 bases each). The CDR3 is 16 residues long. V lost 5 bases and J lost 2, with 13 bases in between. Per the germline V gene, CDR1 is SGHNT and CDR2 is YENEEA. The CDR3, as DNA: TGTGCCAGCAGCCACGGGGGCGGGACTGGGGCCAACGTCCTGACTTTC. Protein sequence: CASSHGGGTGANVLTF.

This sequence joins TRBV5-6 and TRBJ2-7; D is unclear. V lost 4 bases, J lost 0 bases, and 2 bases lay in between. This CDR3 has 11 amino acids. Germline V lookup: CDR1 SGHDT, CDR2 YYEEEE. In nucleotides, the CDR3 is TGTGCCAGCAGCATCTCCTACGAGCAGTACTTC. It yields the protein CASSISYEQYF. Drawing the rest from reference TRBV5-6 and TRBJ2-7, the complete variable domain is DAGVTQSPTHLIKTRGQQVTLRCSPKSGHDTVSWYQQALGQGPQFIFQYYEEEERQRGNFPDRFSGHQFPNYSSELNVNALLLGDSALYLCASSISYEQYFGPGTRLTVT.

The chain employs TRBV12-5 and TRBJ2-1; TRBD2 agrees at 9 bases. V shed 2 bases and J 0 bases; nucleotides not matched to a gene: 8. From germline, CDR1 is LGHNT and CDR2 FRNRAP. This CDR3 is 18 amino acids long. The CDR3 protein is CASGLPAGGGSSYNEQFF. The CDR3 DNA is TGTGCTAGTGGTTTGCCAGCGGGAGGTGGAAGCTCCTACAATGAGCAGTTCTTC.

The genes are TRBV10-3 and TRBJ2-7, with unresolved D. Trimming took off 0 bases at V and 5 bases at J, with 11 bases between the two ends. This CDR3 is built from 14 residues. In germline, CDR1 is ENHRY, CDR2 SYGVKD. The CDR3 DNA sequence: TGTGCCATCAGTGAGTCTTCAGAGAAGAACGAGCAGTACTTC. This translates into CAISESSEKNEQYF.

The rearrangement uses TRBV5-4 and TRBJ1-2; TRBD1 is a possible D gene (5 bases). V lost 0 bases, J lost 0 bases, and 12 bases lay in between. CDR3 size: 16 residues. Germline CDR1 reads SGHNT; CDR2 reads YYREEE (reference sequence). The CDR3 DNA sequence: TGTGCCAGCAGCTTGGGATCGTGGGGCCCTAACTATGGCTACACCTTC. This encodes CASSLGSWGPNYGYTF.

The chain carries TRBV5-4 and TRBJ2-2; TRBD1 matches 7 bases. Germline V gene data show CDR1 as SGHNT and CDR2 as YYREEE (reference sequence). The CDR3 is 17 amino acids. V shed 1 base, J shed 1 base, and the junction held 7 bases outside the gene matches. CDR3 protein: CASSLPGRGMNTGELFF. Here the CDR3 DNA reads TGTGCCAGCAGCTTGCCTGGCAGGGGGATGAACACCGGGGAGCTGTTTTTT. The whole variable domain, remainder taken from reference TRBV5-4 and TRBJ2-2, is ETGVTQSPTHLIKTRGQQVTLRCSSQSGHNTVSWYQQALGQGPQFIFQYYREEENGRGNFPPRFSGLQFPNYSSELNVNALELDDSALYLCASSLPGRGMNTGELFFGEGSRLTVL.

This clone was counted only a few times. The genes are TRBV7-9 and TRBJ2-5, with a possible D match to TRBD2 (5 bases). V lost 5 bases to trimming and J lost 2 bases, with 6 bases between them. CDR3 size: 12 residues. Germline CDR1 and CDR2: SEHNR and FQNEAQ (reference sequence). DNA of the CDR3: TGTGCCAGCAGCCGGGATCAAGAGACCCAGTACTTC. Translation: CASSRDQETQYF.